In its sample, the clone carrying this T cell receptor beta chain was seen once. The CDR3 has 15 amino acids. V was shortened by 6 bases and J by 0 bases, with 13 bases between the two germline ends. The germline V gene encodes CDR1 SGHTA and CDR2 FQGTGA. This record comes from a study of control samples from healthy donors and cancer patients. Clones were read by immunoSEQ multiplex PCR, and TCRdb kept only the in-frame ones, dropping some. The sample shows about 150,000 clones, over 90% of them seen only once. This sequence was found in a man between 50 and 59 years old in good health. The rearrangement links TRBV7-3 to TRBJ2-3, with D tentatively TRBD2 (5 bases). Input material: blood. CDR3 loop: CASRPSGSSTDTQYF. CDR3 in DNA: TGTGCCAGCAGGCCAAGCGGATCTAGCACAGATACGCAGTATTTT.